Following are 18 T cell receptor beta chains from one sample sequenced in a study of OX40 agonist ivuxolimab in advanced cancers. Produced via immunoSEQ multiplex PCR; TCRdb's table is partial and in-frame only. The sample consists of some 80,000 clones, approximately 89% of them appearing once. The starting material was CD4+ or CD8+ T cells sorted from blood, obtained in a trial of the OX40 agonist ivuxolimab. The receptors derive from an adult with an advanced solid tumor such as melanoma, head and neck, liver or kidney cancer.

The CDR3: CASSSQGVYQPQHF. Written as DNA, the CDR3 is TGTGCCAGCAGTTCCCAGGGGGTGTATCAGCCCCAGCATTTT. V is TRBV27 and J is TRBJ1-5, with TRBD1 matching over 7 bases. With V trimmed by 4 bases and J by 5 bases, 5 bases remained unmatched. The CDR3 is made up of 14 amino acids. CDR1 MNHEY and CDR2 SMNVEV come from the germline V gene (reference sequence).

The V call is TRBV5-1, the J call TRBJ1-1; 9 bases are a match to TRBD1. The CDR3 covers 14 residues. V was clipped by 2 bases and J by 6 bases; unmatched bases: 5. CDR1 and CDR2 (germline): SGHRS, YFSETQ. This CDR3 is CASSFPRQGAEAFF. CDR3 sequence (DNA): TGCGCCAGCAGCTTCCCCCGACAGGGGGCTGAAGCTTTCTTT. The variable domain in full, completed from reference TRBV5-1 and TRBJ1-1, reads KAGVTQTPRYLIKTRGQQVTLSCSPISGHRSVSWYQQTPGQGLQFLFEYFSETQRNKGNFPGRFSGRQFSNSRSEMNVSTLELGDSALYLCASSFPRQGAEAFFGQGTRLTVV.

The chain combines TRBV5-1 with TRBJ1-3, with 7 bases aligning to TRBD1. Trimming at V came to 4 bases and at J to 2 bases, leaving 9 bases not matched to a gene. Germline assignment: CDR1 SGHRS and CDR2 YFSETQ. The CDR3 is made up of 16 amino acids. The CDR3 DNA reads TGCGCCAGCAGCCTGGGTGGGACAGATCCTGGAAACACCATATATTTT. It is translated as CASSLGGTDPGNTIYF.

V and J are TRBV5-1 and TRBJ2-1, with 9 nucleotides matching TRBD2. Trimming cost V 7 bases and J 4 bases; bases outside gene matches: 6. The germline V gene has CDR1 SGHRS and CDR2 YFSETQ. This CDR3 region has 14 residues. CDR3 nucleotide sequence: TGCGCCAGCCGAATAGCGGGAGAGTACAATGAGCAGTTCTTC. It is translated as CASRIAGEYNEQFF. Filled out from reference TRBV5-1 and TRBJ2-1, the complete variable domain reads KAGVTQTPRYLIKTRGQQVTLSCSPISGHRSVSWYQQTPGQGLQFLFEYFSETQRNKGNFPGRFSGRQFSNSRSEMNVSTLELGDSALYLCASRIAGEYNEQFFGPGTRLTVL.

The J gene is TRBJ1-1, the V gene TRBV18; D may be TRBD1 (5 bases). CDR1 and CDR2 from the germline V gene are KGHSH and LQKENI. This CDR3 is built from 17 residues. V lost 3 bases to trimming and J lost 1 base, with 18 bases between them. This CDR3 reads CASSPYRTGGGNTEAFF. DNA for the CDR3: TGTGCCAGCTCACCTTACAGGACCGGGGGGGGGAACACTGAAGCTTTCTTT.

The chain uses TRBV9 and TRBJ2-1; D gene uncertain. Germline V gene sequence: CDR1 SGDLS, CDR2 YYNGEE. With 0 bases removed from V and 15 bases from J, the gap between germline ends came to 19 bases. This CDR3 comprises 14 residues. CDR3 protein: CASSVEGSPLAPFF. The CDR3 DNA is TGTGCCAGCAGCGTAGAAGGTTCCCCCTTGGCTCCGTTCTTC.

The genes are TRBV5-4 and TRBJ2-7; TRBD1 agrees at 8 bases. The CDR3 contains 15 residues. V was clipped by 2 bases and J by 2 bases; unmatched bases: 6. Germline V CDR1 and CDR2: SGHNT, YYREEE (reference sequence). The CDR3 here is CASSLQGVITYEQYF. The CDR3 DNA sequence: TGTGCCAGCAGCTTACAGGGGGTAATTACCTACGAGCAGTACTTC.

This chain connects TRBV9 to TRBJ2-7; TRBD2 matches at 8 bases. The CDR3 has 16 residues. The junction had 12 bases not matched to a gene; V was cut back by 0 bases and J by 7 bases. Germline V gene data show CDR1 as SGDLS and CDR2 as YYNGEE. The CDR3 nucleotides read TGTGCCAGCAGCGTAGCTAGCGGGCCAGAGTATGGGGAGCAGTACTTC. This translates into CASSVASGPEYGEQYF.

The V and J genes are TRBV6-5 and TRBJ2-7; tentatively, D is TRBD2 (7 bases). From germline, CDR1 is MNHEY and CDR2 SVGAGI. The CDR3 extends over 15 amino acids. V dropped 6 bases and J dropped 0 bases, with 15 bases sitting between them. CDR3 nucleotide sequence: TGTGCCAGCAGCTACGACAGGACTAGCTCCTACGAGCAGTACTTC. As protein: CASSYDRTSSYEQYF.

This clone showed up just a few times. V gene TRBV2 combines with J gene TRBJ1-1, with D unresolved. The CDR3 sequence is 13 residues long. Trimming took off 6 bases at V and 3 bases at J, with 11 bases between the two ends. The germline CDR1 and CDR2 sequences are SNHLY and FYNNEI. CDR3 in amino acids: CASRVYSDTEAFF. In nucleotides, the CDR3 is TGTGCCAGCAGGGTCTACAGTGACACTGAAGCTTTCTTT.

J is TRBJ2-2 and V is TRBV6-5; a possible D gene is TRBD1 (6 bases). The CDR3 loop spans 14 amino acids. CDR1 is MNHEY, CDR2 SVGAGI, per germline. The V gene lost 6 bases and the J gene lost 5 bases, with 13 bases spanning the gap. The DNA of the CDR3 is TGTGCCAGCAGACCAGGACAGCCAACCGGGGAGCTGTTTTTT. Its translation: CASRPGQPTGELFF.

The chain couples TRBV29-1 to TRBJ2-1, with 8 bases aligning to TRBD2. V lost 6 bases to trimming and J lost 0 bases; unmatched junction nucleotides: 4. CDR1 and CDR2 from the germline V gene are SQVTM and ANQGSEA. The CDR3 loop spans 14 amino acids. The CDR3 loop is CSVTSGSSYNEQFF. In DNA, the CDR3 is TGCAGCGTAACTAGCGGAAGCTCCTACAATGAGCAGTTCTTC.

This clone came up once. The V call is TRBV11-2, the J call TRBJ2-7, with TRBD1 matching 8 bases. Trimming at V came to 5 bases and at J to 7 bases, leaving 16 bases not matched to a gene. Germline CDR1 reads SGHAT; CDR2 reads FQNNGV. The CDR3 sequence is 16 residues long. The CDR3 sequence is CASSPAGLQGAQEQYF. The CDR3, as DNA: TGTGCCAGCAGCCCCGCGGGCCTTCAGGGGGCTCAAGAGCAGTACTTC.

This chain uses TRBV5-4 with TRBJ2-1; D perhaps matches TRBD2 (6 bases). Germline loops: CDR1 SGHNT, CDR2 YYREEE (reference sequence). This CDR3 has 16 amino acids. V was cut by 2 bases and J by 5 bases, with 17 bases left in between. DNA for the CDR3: TGTGCCAGCAGCTTTGGAGGGAGGTCCGTTAACAATGAGCAGTTCTTC. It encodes CASSFGGRSVNNEQFF.

CDR3 sequence reads: CASSSRGIPQETQYF. The DNA of the CDR3 is TGTGCCAGCAGCTCCCGCGGCATTCCGCAAGAGACCCAGTACTTC. The chain combines TRBV7-9 with TRBJ2-5; D is unresolved. The CDR3 contains 15 residues. Trimming stripped 4 bases from V and 2 bases from J, with 14 bases between. Germline V gives CDR1 SEHNR, CDR2 FQNEAQ (reference sequence).

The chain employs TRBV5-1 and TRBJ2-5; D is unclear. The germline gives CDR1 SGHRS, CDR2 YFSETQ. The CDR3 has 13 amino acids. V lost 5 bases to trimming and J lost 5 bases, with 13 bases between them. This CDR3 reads CASRFVTEETQYF. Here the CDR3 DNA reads TGCGCCAGCAGGTTCGTCACGGAGGAGACCCAGTACTTC.

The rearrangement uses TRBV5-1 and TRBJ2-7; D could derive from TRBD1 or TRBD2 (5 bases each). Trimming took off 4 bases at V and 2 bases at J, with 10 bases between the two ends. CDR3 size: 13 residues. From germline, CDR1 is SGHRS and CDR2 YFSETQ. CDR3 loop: CASSEGSAYEQYF. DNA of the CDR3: TGCGCCAGCAGCGAGGGGTCGGCCTACGAGCAGTACTTC.

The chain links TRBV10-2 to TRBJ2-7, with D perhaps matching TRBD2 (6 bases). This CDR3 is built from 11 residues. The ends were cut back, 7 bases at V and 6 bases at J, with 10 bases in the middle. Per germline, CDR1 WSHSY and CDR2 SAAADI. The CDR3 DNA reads TGCGCCAGCACGGGGGTTGGCGAGCAGTACTTC. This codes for CASTGVGEQYF.